This T cell receptor beta chain was sequenced for a study of T cell changes during pregnancy in multiple sclerosis. V lost 1 base to trimming and J lost 5 bases; unmatched junction nucleotides: 6. This CDR3 comprises 15 residues. Germline V gene sequence: CDR1 SGHDN, CDR2 FVKESK. Some clones are missing from TCRdb's copy, which holds only in-frame ones; the method was immunoSEQ multiplex PCR. This sample has 30,000 to 35,000 clones; roughly nine tenths occur once, and the top ten carry around 13%. The rearrangement joins TRBV14 to TRBJ2-7, with 9 bases lining up with TRBD1. The sequence came from a female donor with multiple sclerosis, enrolled in a pregnancy study. The source was CD8+ T cells from peripheral blood mononuclear cells, collected in the first trimester of pregnancy. This chain's CDR3 is CASSQVDRGIHEQYF. CDR3 DNA sequence: TGTGCCAGCAGCCAAGTCGACAGGGGGATCCACGAGCAGTACTTC.